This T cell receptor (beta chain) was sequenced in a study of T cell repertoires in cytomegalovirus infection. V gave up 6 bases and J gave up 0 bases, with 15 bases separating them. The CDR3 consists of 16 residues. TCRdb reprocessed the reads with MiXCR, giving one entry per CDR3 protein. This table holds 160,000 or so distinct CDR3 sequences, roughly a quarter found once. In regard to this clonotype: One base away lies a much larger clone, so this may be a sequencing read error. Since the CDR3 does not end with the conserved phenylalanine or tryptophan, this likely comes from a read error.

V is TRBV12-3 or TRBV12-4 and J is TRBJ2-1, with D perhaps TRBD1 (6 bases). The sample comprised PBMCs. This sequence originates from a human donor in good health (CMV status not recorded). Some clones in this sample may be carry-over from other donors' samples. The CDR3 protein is CASSNRDLSSYNEQFL. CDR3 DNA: TGTGCCAGCAGCAACAGGGATCTAAGCTCCTACAATGAGCAGTTCTTG.